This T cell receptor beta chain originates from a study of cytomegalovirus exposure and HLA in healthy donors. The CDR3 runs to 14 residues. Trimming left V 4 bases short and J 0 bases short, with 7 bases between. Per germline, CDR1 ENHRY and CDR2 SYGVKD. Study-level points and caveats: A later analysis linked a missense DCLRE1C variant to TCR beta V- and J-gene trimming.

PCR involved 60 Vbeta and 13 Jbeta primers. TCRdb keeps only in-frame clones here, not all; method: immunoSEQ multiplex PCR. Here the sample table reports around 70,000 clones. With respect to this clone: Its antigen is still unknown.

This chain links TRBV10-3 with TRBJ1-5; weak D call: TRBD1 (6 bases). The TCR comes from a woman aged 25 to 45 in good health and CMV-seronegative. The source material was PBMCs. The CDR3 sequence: CAISGTDSNQPQHF. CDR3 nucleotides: TGTGCCATCAGTGGGACAGATAGCAATCAGCCCCAGCATTTT.